The 12 T cell receptor beta chains below come from one sample, sequenced in a study of somatic mutations in cytotoxic T cells in rheumatoid arthritis. Profiling relied on immunoSEQ multiplex PCR, and the TCRdb table lists in-frame clones only, not all of them. In the table there are 14,000 or so clones, around four fifths of which are singletons. Sequenced input: CD8+ T cells sorted from blood. These receptors originate from an adult with rheumatoid arthritis.

A few counts support this clone. The chain is built from TRBV28 and TRBJ1-4; a weak D match, TRBD1 (5 bases). V lost 3 bases, J lost 11 bases, and 28 bases lay in between. The CDR3 has 18 amino acids. Germline lookup yields CDR1 MDHEN and CDR2 SYDVKM. The CDR3 DNA follows: TGTGCCAGCAGTTTCCGGTTGGCAGGAGACAGAGATCCGCTCAAACTGTTTTTT. Protein sequence: CASSFRLAGDRDPLKLFF.

The chain employs TRBV9 and TRBJ1-2, with a tentative D call TRBD1 (5 bases). This CDR3 has 12 residues. Germline CDR1 SGDLS, CDR2 YYNGEE. Between the trimmed V and J ends, which lost 4 bases and 7 bases, there was a span of 11 bases. As DNA, the CDR3 is TGTGCCAGCAGCAAAACAGGTTTTGGCTACACCTTC. Translating gives CASSKTGFGYTF.

V usage is TRBV7-8 and J usage is TRBJ2-5; 7 bases line up with TRBD1. Germline CDR1 and CDR2: SGHVS and FQNEAQ. This CDR3 is built from 14 residues. The J segment lost 5 bases and the V segment lost 5 bases, leaving 8 bases of the junction unmatched. Here the CDR3 DNA reads TGTGCCAGCAGCCCTGCTAGGGGGCCGGAGACCCAGTACTTC. Translating gives CASSPARGPETQYF.

This clone turned up a few times. This chain connects TRBV6-1 to TRBJ1-5; D is perhaps TRBD1 (5 bases). The CDR3 is 12 residues long. Trimming cost V 6 bases and J 6 bases, with 9 bases left between them. Germline V gene lookup returns CDR1 MNHNS and CDR2 SASEGT. The DNA for the CDR3 is TGTGCCAGCAGGGGGGAAAGTCAGCCCCAGCATTTT. It encodes CASRGESQPQHF.

This chain connects TRBV7-9 to TRBJ1-6; 8 nucleotides line up with TRBD1. With 4 bases clipped from V and 4 bases from J, the junction kept 9 bases outside the gene matches. The V gene's germline CDR1 is SEHNR and CDR2 FQNEAQ (reference sequence). The CDR3 is 17 residues long. In nucleotides, the CDR3 is TGTGCCAGCAGCTCAGGACAGGGCGAATATTATAATTCACCCCTCCACTTT. Its translation: CASSSGQGEYYNSPLHF.

The V gene is TRBV10-2, the J gene TRBJ2-7; perhaps D is TRBD1 or TRBD2 (5 bases each). This CDR3 has 15 residues. V was clipped by 3 bases and J by 0 bases, with 12 bases between them. Germline V gives CDR1 WSHSY, CDR2 SAAADI. CDR3 loop: CASSDPTGPSYEQYF. CDR3 DNA sequence: TGCGCCAGCAGTGACCCCACGGGACCCTCCTACGAGCAGTACTTC.

The chain uses TRBV7-9 and TRBJ1-2; D may be TRBD1 (5 bases). Trimming shortened V by 3 bases and J by 3 bases, and 11 bases separated the two germline ends. The CDR3 length is 14 residues. Germline assignment: CDR1 SEHNR and CDR2 FQNEAQ (reference sequence). In DNA form, the CDR3 reads TGTGCCAGCAGCTTTTTGGGGACCGACTATGGCTACACCTTC. This encodes CASSFLGTDYGYTF. Full variable domain (rest looked up from reference TRBV7-9 and TRBJ1-2): DTGVSQNPRHKITKRGQNVTFRCDPISEHNRLYWYRQTLGQGPEFLTYFQNEAQLEKSRLLSDRFSAERPKGSFSTLEIQRTEQGDSAMYLCASSFLGTDYGYTFGSGTRLTVV.

This chain links TRBV9 with TRBJ2-1; possible D gene TRBD2, 6 bases. Germline V CDR1 and CDR2: SGDLS, YYNGEE. Trimming took off 0 bases at V and 1 base at J, with 11 bases between the two ends. The CDR3 contains 16 residues. This chain's CDR3 is CASSVDASDSYNEQFF. The CDR3 DNA follows: TGTGCCAGCAGCGTAGATGCTAGCGATTCCTACAATGAGCAGTTCTTC.

This rearrangement joins TRBV7-9 to TRBJ1-1; D uncertain. This CDR3 comprises 14 residues. Germline V CDR1 and CDR2: SEHNR, FQNEAQ (reference sequence). Trimming left V 7 bases short and J 1 base short, with 13 bases between. This chain's CDR3 is CASTRTETNTEAFF. Here the CDR3 DNA reads TGTGCCAGCACTCGGACTGAAACGAACACTGAAGCTTTCTTT. Variable domain in full (rest from reference TRBV7-9 and TRBJ1-1): DTGVSQNPRHKITKRGQNVTFRCDPISEHNRLYWYRQTLGQGPEFLTYFQNEAQLEKSRLLSDRFSAERPKGSFSTLEIQRTEQGDSAMYLCASTRTETNTEAFFGQGTRLTVV.

The chain links TRBV7-9 to TRBJ1-5; TRBD1 matches 7 bases. CDR1 is SEHNR, CDR2 FQNEAQ, per germline (reference sequence). With V trimmed by 5 bases and J by 7 bases, 8 bases remained unmatched. CDR3 length: 14 amino acids. This CDR3 reads CASSPPGGGQPQHF. CDR3 nucleotide sequence: TGTGCCAGCAGCCCCCCAGGGGGTGGACAGCCCCAGCATTTT.

The J gene is TRBJ2-1, the V gene TRBV7-9; D is ambiguous. This CDR3 has 15 residues. V lost 5 bases and J lost 6, with 17 bases in between. In germline, CDR1 is SEHNR, CDR2 FQNEAQ (reference sequence). This CDR3 reads CASSLLGRGGNEQFF. CDR3 DNA: TGTGCCAGCAGCCTCCTCGGACGAGGTGGCAATGAGCAGTTCTTC.

This rearrangement joins TRBV20-1 to TRBJ2-3; D unclear. The CDR3 contains 10 residues. Per germline, CDR1 DFQATT and CDR2 SNEGSKA (reference sequence). Trimming took 1 base from V and 5 from J, leaving 1 base between them. CDR3 in amino acids: CSARVDTQYF. The DNA for the CDR3 is TGCAGTGCTAGAGTAGATACGCAGTATTTT.